The text below deals with one T cell receptor beta chain. The CDR3 length is 16 residues. The V gene's germline CDR1 is SGHTA and CDR2 FQGNSA. V dropped 1 base and J dropped 4 bases, with 11 bases sitting between them. The data derive from a study of blood T cell repertoires in COVID-19. Sequencing used immunoSEQ multiplex PCR; TCRdb keeps in-frame clones, though not all of them. This sample carries about 230,000 clones, 65% to 90% of them seen once, and the ten largest clones take around a tenth. The clonotype was recovered from a man in his forties or fifties with COVID-19, enrolled during active disease. Sequencing was performed on peripheral blood. The V gene is TRBV7-2, the J gene TRBJ2-6; no reliable D call. CDR3 sequence reads: CASSLDSFAGANVLTF. The DNA of the CDR3 is TGTGCCAGCAGCTTAGACAGTTTCGCCGGGGCCAACGTCCTGACTTTC.